The 10 T cell receptor beta chains below were found in one sample sequenced in a study of radiation and T cells in renal cell carcinoma. The data were produced by immunoSEQ multiplex PCR, yet TCRdb's version contains in-frame clones alone and is incomplete. The sample shows fewer than 150,000 clones, more than 75% of them seen only once. The sample's time point: blood 2 weeks post-SBRT. Documented treatment: 15 Gy SBRT to primary tumor, nephrectomy 4 weeks later. This sample comprised blood, obtained from a patient whose treatment included radiotherapy and nephrectomy. The receptor set was obtained from a woman between 70 and 85 years old with renal cell carcinoma.

The J gene is TRBJ1-1, the V gene TRBV6-4; the D is unclear. V gave up 6 bases and J gave up 1 base, with 15 bases separating them. There are 15 residues in the CDR3. In germline, CDR1 is MRHNA, CDR2 SNTAGT. The CDR3 DNA follows: TGTGCCAGCAGAGTATCAGCGGTTACGAACACTGAAGCTTTCTTT. Translation: CASRVSAVTNTEAFF.

The chain's CDR3 is CASSETGGEVRTDTQYF. DNA for the CDR3: TGCGCCAGCAGTGAGACGGGGGGAGAAGTCCGCACAGATACGCAGTATTTT. V and J are TRBV10-1 and TRBJ2-3, with 7 bases that match TRBD2. J was trimmed by 1 base and V by 2 bases; bases with no gene match: 9. CDR3 length: 17 residues. Germline CDR1 reads WNHNN; CDR2 reads SYGVQD (reference sequence).

The chain uses TRBV7-6 and TRBJ1-2; a possible D gene is TRBD1 (5 bases). Germline values: CDR1 SGHVS, CDR2 FNYEAQ. Trimming stripped 0 bases from V and 5 bases from J, with 13 bases between. This CDR3 is built from 15 residues. For the CDR3, the DNA is TGTGCCAGCAGCTTAGCGGGACGAGGTCCTTATGGCTACACCTTC. This gives the protein CASSLAGRGPYGYTF.

This clone has more than one count but fewer than ten. This rearrangement joins TRBV19 to TRBJ1-1; TRBD1 agrees at 7 bases. The CDR3 loop spans 15 amino acids. V lost 9 bases to trimming and J lost 8 bases; unmatched junction nucleotides: 18. Germline loops: CDR1 LNHDA, CDR2 SQIVND (reference sequence). The CDR3 here is CASESGRQGMEEAFF. CDR3 DNA: TGTGCCAGCGAATCGGGGCGACAGGGCATGGAAGAAGCTTTCTTT.

The chain is built from TRBV5-3 and TRBJ2-2; 10 nucleotides align to TRBD1. TRBV5-3 is an ORF, and what it does is uncertain. The CDR3 spans 15 residues. The V and J ends lost 3 bases and 7 bases, in that order; junction bases with no gene match: 6. In DNA form, the CDR3 reads TGTGCCAGAAGCTGGGACAGGGGTACGGACGGGGAGCTGTTTTTT. Its translation is CARSWDRGTDGELFF.

The chain joins TRBV5-4 to TRBJ1-2, with D unresolved. Germline loops: CDR1 SGHNT, CDR2 YYREEE (reference sequence). V shed 4 bases and J shed 5 bases, with 12 bases lying between them. There are 13 residues in the CDR3. CDR3 DNA: TGTGCCAGCAGCCCATCGGGCGATTATGGCTACACCTTC. It specifies CASSPSGDYGYTF.

This clone was found once. The chain joins TRBV6-4 to TRBJ1-5; D may be TRBD1 (6 bases). The ends were cut back, 8 bases at V and 5 bases at J, with 16 bases in the middle. The CDR3 length is 14 residues. The germline V gene has CDR1 MRHNA and CDR2 SNTAGT. The CDR3 loop is CASQGTPLYQPQHF. The CDR3, as DNA: TGTGCCAGCCAGGGGACCCCGCTTTATCAGCCCCAGCATTTT.

This sequence joins TRBV19 and TRBJ1-6; 7 nucleotides line up with TRBD1. The germline V gene encodes CDR1 LNHDA and CDR2 SQIVND (reference sequence). This CDR3 contains 15 residues. V lost 2 bases to trimming and J lost 5 bases; unmatched junction nucleotides: 3. The CDR3 protein is CASSIQQGNNSPLHF. The CDR3 nucleotides are TGTGCCAGTAGTATACAACAGGGGAATAATTCACCCCTCCACTTT.

The chain couples TRBV7-9 to TRBJ2-3; 7 bases map to TRBD2. Per germline, CDR1 SEHNR and CDR2 FQNEAQ (reference sequence). The length of the CDR3 is 15 residues. V dropped 1 base and J dropped 4; count of bases not matched to a gene: 5. The CDR3 nucleotides read TGTGCCAGCAGCTTAGGGCGGGGAGGGTCAGATACGCAGTATTTT. Translated: CASSLGRGGSDTQYF.

This clone was recorded once. CDR3 coding DNA: TGTGCCAGCACCTTACTGATTCGGACAGGGGTTTGCTATAATTCACCCCTCCACTTT. It yields the protein CASTLLIRTGVCYNSPLHF. The chain has TRBV6-7 and TRBJ1-6, with 9 bases identical to TRBD1. TRBV6-7 is an ORF, and what it does is uncertain. This CDR3 spans 19 amino acids. With 7 bases clipped from V and 3 bases from J, the junction kept 16 bases outside the gene matches.